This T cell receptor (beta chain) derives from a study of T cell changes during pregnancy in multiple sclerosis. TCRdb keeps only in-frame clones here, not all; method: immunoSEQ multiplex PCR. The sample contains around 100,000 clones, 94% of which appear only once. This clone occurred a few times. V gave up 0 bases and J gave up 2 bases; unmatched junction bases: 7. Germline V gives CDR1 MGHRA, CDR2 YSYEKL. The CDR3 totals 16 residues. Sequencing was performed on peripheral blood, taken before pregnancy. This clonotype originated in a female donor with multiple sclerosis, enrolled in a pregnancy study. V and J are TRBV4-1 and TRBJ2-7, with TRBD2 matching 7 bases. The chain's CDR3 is CASSQEALALAYEQYF. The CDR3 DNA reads TGCGCCAGCAGCCAAGAAGCACTAGCGTTAGCCTACGAGCAGTACTTC.